This T cell receptor beta chain came from a study of T cell changes during pregnancy in multiple sclerosis. Only in-frame clones appear in the TCRdb table, and some are missing; sequencing was by immunoSEQ multiplex PCR. The sample consists of around 71,000 clones, 90% to 95% of them appearing once. V was pared by 5 bases and J by 6 bases, with 14 bases between. From germline, CDR1 is SGHTA and CDR2 FQGTGA. The CDR3 sequence is 13 residues long. The sequence came from a female donor with multiple sclerosis, enrolled in a pregnancy study. This chain connects TRBV7-3 to TRBJ2-7; D may be TRBD1 (6 bases). The sample in question was peripheral blood, obtained in the third trimester of pregnancy. This CDR3 is CASSPTGHREQYF. The CDR3 DNA follows: TGTGCCAGCAGCCCGACGGGACACCGCGAGCAGTACTTC.